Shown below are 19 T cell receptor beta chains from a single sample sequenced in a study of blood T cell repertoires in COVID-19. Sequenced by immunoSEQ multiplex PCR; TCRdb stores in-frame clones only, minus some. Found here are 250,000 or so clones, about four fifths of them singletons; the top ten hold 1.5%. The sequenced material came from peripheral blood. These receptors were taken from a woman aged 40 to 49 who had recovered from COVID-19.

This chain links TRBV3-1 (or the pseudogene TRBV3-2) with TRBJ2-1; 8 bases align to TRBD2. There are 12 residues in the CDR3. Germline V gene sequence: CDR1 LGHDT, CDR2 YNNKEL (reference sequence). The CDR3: CATGGPYNEQFF. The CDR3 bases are TGTGCGACGGGGGGGCCCTACAATGAGCAGTTCTTC.

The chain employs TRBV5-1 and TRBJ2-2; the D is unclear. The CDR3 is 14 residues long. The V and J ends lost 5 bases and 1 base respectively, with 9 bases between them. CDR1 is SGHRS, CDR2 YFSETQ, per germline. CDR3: CASSLEMNTGELFF. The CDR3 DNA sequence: TGCGCCAGCAGTTTAGAGATGAACACCGGGGAGCTGTTTTTT.

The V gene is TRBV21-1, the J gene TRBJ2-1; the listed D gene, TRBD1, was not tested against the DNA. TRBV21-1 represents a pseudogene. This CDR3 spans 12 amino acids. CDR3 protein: CASSCQGNEQFF. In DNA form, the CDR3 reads TGTGCCAGCAGTTGCCAGGGAAATGAGCAGTTCTTC.

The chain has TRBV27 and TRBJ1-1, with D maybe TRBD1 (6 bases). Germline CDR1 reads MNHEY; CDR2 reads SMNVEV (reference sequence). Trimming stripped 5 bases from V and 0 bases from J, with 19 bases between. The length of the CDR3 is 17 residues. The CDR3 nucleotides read TGTGCCAGCAGTCCAGCCTGGGGGCCGGTTGTGAACACTGAAGCTTTCTTT. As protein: CASSPAWGPVVNTEAFF.

In nucleotides, the CDR3 is TGTGCCAGCAGTTCCCTGGACTCCTATGCTGAGCAGTTCTTC. Encoded protein: CASSSLDSYAEQFF. The chain is built from TRBV28 and TRBJ2-1; TRBD2 might be the D (5 bases). Trimming took off 4 bases at V and 9 bases at J, with 16 bases between the two ends. The CDR3 is made up of 14 amino acids. Germline assignment: CDR1 MDHEN and CDR2 SYDVKM. The full variable domain, its missing parts supplied by reference TRBV28 and TRBJ2-1, is DVKVTQSSRYLVKRTGEKVFLECVQDMDHENMFWYRQDPGLGLRLIYFSYDVKMKEKGDIPEGYSVSREKKERFSLILESASTNQTSMYLCASSSLDSYAEQFFGPGTRLTVL.

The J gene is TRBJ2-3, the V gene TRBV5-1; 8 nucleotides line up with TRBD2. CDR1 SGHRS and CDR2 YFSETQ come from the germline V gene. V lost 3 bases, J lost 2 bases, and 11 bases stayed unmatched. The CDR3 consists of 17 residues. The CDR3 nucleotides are TGCGCCAGCAGCTCCCTCGAAAGCGGGGGACTCACAGATACGCAGTATTTT. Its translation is CASSSLESGGLTDTQYF.

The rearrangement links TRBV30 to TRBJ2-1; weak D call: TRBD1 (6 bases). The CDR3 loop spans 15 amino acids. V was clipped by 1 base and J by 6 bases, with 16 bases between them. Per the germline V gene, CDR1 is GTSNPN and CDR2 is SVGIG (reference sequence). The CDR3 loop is CAWSELPLTGNEQFF. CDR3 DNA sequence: TGTGCCTGGAGTGAACTACCCTTGACAGGCAATGAGCAGTTCTTC.

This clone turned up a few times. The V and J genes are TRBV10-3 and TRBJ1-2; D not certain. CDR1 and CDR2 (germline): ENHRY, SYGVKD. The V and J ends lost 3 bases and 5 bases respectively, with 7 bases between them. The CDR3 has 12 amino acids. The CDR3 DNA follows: TGTGCCATCAGTGACTCTACTTATGGCTACACCTTC. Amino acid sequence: CAISDSTYGYTF.

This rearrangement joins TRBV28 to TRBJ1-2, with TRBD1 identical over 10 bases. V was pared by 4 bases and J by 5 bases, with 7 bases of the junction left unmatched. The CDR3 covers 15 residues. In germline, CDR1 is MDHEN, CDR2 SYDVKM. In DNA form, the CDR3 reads TGTGCCAGCAGTTCGACAGGGGGCTCTCGGTATGGCTACACCTTC. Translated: CASSSTGGSRYGYTF.

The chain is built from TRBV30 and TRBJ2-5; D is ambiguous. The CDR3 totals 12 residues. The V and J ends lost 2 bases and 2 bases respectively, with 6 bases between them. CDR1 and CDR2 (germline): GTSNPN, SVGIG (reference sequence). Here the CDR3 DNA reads TGTGCCTGGAGTAGAGATCAAGAGACCCAGTACTTC. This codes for CAWSRDQETQYF.

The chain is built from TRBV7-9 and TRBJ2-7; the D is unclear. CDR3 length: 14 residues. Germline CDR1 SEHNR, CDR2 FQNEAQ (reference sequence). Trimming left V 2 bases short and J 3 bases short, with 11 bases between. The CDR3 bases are TGTGCCAGCAGCTTACTTGAAGGAGACTACGAGCAGTACTTC. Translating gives CASSLLEGDYEQYF.

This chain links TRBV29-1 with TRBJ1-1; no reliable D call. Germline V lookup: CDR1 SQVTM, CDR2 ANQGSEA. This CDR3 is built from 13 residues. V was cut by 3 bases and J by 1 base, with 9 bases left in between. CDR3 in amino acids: CSVDGPGNTEAFF. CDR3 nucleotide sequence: TGCAGCGTTGACGGTCCGGGGAACACTGAAGCTTTCTTT.

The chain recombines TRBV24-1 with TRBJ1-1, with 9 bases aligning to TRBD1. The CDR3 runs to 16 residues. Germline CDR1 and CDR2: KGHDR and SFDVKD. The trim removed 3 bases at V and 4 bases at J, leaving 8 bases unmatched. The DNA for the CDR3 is TGTGCCACCAGTGATGGGGGACAGGGATTCCCCACTGAAGCTTTCTTT. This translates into CATSDGGQGFPTEAFF.

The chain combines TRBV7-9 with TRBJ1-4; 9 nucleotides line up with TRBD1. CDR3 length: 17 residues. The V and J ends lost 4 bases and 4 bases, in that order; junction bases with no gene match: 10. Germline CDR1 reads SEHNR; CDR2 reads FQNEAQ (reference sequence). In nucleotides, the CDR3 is TGTGCCAGCAGCTCCCCCCCACAGGACAGGGGTAATGAAAAACTGTTTTTT. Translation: CASSSPPQDRGNEKLFF.

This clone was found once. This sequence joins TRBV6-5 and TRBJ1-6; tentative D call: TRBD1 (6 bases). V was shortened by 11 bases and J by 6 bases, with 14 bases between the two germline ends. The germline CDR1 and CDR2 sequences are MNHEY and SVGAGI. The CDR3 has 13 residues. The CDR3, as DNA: TGTGCCGTTCAGGGGCGCACTAATTCACCCCTCCACTTT. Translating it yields CAVQGRTNSPLHF.

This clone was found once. CDR3 in DNA: TGTGCCAGCAGCCCCGGAGGGGGCGGTAGGGACACTGAAGCTTTCTTT. Its protein is CASSPGGGGRDTEAFF. The genes are TRBV28 and TRBJ1-1; 7 nucleotides line up with TRBD1. Germline CDR1 is MDHEN and CDR2 is SYDVKM. This CDR3 has 16 residues. V was pared by 6 bases and J by 3 bases, with 13 bases of the junction left unmatched.

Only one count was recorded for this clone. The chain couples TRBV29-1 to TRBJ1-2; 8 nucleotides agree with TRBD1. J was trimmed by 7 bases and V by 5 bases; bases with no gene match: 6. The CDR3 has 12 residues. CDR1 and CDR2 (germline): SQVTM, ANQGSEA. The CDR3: CSVMTGEGGYTF. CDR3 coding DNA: TGCAGCGTTATGACAGGGGAGGGTGGCTACACCTTC.

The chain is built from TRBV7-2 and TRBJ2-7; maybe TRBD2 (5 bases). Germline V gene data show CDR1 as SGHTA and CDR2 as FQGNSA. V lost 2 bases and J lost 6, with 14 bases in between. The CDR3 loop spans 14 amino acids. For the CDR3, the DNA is TGTGCCAGCAGCTTACATGTAATGGAGGCCGAGCAGTACTTC. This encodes CASSLHVMEAEQYF.

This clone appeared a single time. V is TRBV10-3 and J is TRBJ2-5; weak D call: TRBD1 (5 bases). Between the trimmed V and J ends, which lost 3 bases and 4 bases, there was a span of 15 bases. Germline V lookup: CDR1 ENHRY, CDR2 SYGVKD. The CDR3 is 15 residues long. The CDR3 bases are TGTGCCATCAGTGAATCCCAGGGTTTTGGAGAGACCCAGTACTTC. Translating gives CAISESQGFGETQYF.